The text below deals with one T cell receptor (beta chain). The data are from a study of cytomegalovirus exposure and HLA in healthy donors. PCR involved 60 Vbeta and 13 Jbeta primers. Profiling relied on immunoSEQ multiplex PCR, and the TCRdb table lists in-frame clones only, not all of them. The sample includes over 45,000 clones, 83% of them seen just once. The CDR3 consists of 12 residues. Germline V gene lookup returns CDR1 SEHNR and CDR2 FQNEAQ (reference sequence). The clonotype was recovered from a man in his thirties or forties in good health and CMV-seronegative. The chain uses TRBV7-9 and TRBJ1-1; D uncertain. The specimen was PBMCs. The CDR3 sequence: CSGSREDTEAFF. The CDR3 DNA reads as TGTTCCGGTTCTCGGGAGGACACTGAAGCTTTCTTT.